Detailed here is one T cell receptor (beta chain). This clonotype appeared a few times. No cognate antigen has been identified for it. Base qualities are not recorded, but no much larger clone differs from it by a single base. These data are taken from a study of blood T cells in healthy people across ages (dated by TCRdb to the mid-2010s). Study-wide context: In model experiments, template switching captured about one uniquely barcoded TCR beta cDNA molecule for every two T cells. Donors of different ages were randomly distributed across sequencing lanes to avoid experimental bias. Donors were grouped into four age groups: young (average 16 years), middle-aged (around 39), aged (over 55) and long-lived (over 80). The study measured age-related changes in TCR beta repertoire diversity using deep sequencing normalized with unique cDNA molecular identifiers. Two additional independent replicas of 1 million unique cDNA reads from the same blood draw were analyzed for two donors (one aged 18 to 29 and one aged 80 or older).

Library preparation employed 5' RACE. TCRdb shows the sequencer as Illumina HiSeq 2500. A second PCR of 7 to 11 cycles was performed with a sample-barcoded 5' primer and a J-beta primer mix. A template-switch 5' adaptor carrying 12 random nucleotides introduced a unique molecular identifier onto each TCR beta cDNA molecule. At least 2.5 million CDR3-containing paired-end reads were obtained from each sample. First-strand cDNA synthesis was performed from all RNA using the Mint cDNA synthesis kit, with priming by a TRBC-specific oligonucleotide. Following uracil-DNA glycosylase treatment, all cDNA underwent a first 18-cycle PCR with the universal primers M1SS and BC2_uni_R. On the study's bioinformatics: For normalization, 1 million high-quality reads were randomly selected from each sample, with every read carrying a distinct molecular identifier. Instead of being binned into consensus sequences, reads with shared molecular identifiers were discarded. MiTCR, set to a Q25 quality threshold and the strictest error-elimination algorithm, was used for CDR3 identification, clonotype clustering and error correction. A nonparametric unseen species model using Euler transformation provided a lower-bound estimate of total TCR beta diversity. TCRdb's own reprocessing of the public reads used fastp at Q25 and MiXCR and kept productive beta chains. CDR3 protein sequences are deduplicated, and each keeps its most common genes and DNA. The V and J calls and clone size come from TCRdb's table, not from the authors' own analysis. The sample table holds about 1.8 million distinct CDR3 sequences, of which about 49% were seen once. Less than 2.5% of the sample belongs to the ten largest clones.

Donors were under 40 systemically healthy Caucasian individuals from Russia aged roughly 6 to 95 years. About 9.6 milliliters of peripheral blood were collected from each donor into EDTA-treated Vacutainer tubes. Ficoll-Paque density-gradient centrifugation was used to isolate PBMCs, with at least 6.5 million obtained per sample. Trizol reagent was used to extract total RNA from the PBMCs, yielding at least 5 micrograms per sample. The percentages of naive CD45RAhigh/CD27high T cells were determined by flow cytometry on a PBMC aliquot from every donor. Points the paper makes about the study in general: Observed TCR beta diversity per million T cells fell roughly linearly with age, and a significant reduction was already apparent by age approximately 41. Estimates of total diversity from one million sequenced T cells were regarded as lower bounds and underestimates. There was a strong correlation between observed TCR beta diversity and the percentage of naive T cells measured by flow cytometry. Bulk unsorted PBMC profiling prevented conclusive comparison of naive and antigen-experienced compartments. The long-lived group showed more naive CD4+ T cells, fewer expanded clones and increased TCR diversity than the aged group, suggesting age selection. Because the CMV infection status of the donors was unknown, age-related changes in expanded clonotypes may potentially have been confounded.

The CDR3 starts with the cysteine, ends with the phenylalanine, and has 16 residues. Just the 48-base CDR3 DNA is kept, in frame starting at base 1. Trimming leaves V shorter by 4 bases and J shorter by 6 bases, with the junction holding 9 bases beyond the gene matches. CDR1 and CDR2 (DFQATT, SNEGSKA) derive from the germline V gene (reference sequence). The chain was built from TRBV20-1 and TRBJ2-5, with 15 bases in between that match TRBD2. Source material: blood. This receptor was identified in a middle-aged woman in good health. The nucleotide sequence reads TGCAGTGCTACGCGGACTAGCGGGGGGGCCTCGAAGACCCAGTACTTC. This yields the protein CSATRTSGGASKTQYF.